Listed below are T cell receptor beta chains from one sample, sequenced in a study of Ad26.COV2.S vaccination and SARS-CoV-2 variants. TCRdb's table, derived via immunoSEQ multiplex PCR, lists solely in-frame clones and lacks some. The table lists roughly 450,000 clones, approximately 90% of them singletons. The input for sequencing was peripheral blood, taken in a trial of Ad26.COV2.S vaccine versus placebo. These receptors were taken from a person aged 18 to 65 who received the Ad26.COV2.S COVID-19 vaccine or a placebo. CDR3s include the opening cysteine and the closing phenylalanine or tryptophan. D genes are given only for firm matches. Expanded clones are given a class, and other clones once, few, many or no size at all.

clone size,J gene,V gene,D gene,CDR3 DNA,CDR3 protein
once,TRBJ2-7,TRBV5-4,TRBD2,TGTGCCAGCAGCTCTCGGGGGGACTACGAGCAGTACTTC,CASSSRGDYEQYF
.,TRBJ2-7,TRBV5-4,TRBD1,TGTGCCAGCAGCTTGGAAGGGACAGGGTGGGCCGAGCAGTACTTC,CASSLEGTGWAEQYF
.,TRBJ2-7,TRBV6-2/TRBV6-3,.,TGTGCCAGCAGTTACGCGAACTACGAGCAGTACTTC,CASSYANYEQYF
once,TRBJ1-2,TRBV6-5,.,TGTGCCAGCAGTTCACCCATAACCGGGAACTATGGCTACACCTTC,CASSSPITGNYGYTF
.,TRBJ2-7,TRBV19,.,TGTGCCGCGGGACAGCCCTACGAGCAGTACTTC,CAAGQPYEQYF
.,TRBJ2-1,TRBV12-3/TRBV12-4,.,TGTGCCAGCAGTTTTCAAGGGGAGCAGTTCTTC,CASSFQGEQFF
.,TRBJ2-7,TRBV19,.,TGTGCCAGTAGTGTTTCTAGCGAGTACGAGCAGTACTTC,CASSVSSEYEQYF
.,TRBJ2-1,TRBV29-1,.,TGCAGCGTGGACGGGATAAACAATGAGCAGTTCTTC,CSVDGINNEQFF
.,TRBJ2-6,TRBV30,.,TGTGCCTGGAGTAGAGGGGTCAGTCAAACTTCTGGGGCCAACGTCCTGACTTTC,CAWSRGVSQTSGANVLTF
.,TRBJ1-1,TRBV7-9,.,TGTGCCAGCAGCTTACCAAGAGGCGTTTCAAACACTGAAGCTTTCTTT,CASSLPRGVSNTEAFF
.,TRBJ1-3,TRBV7-2,TRBD1,TGTGCCAGCAGCCCGCGGCGGGCAGGGGGCTCTGGAAACACCATATATTTT,CASSPRRAGGSGNTIYF
.,TRBJ2-7,TRBV4-3,TRBD1,TGCGCCAGCAGCCAAGCGGACAGGCCAAACTACGAGCAGTACTTC,CASSQADRPNYEQYF
.,TRBJ2-2,TRBV24-1,.,TGTGCCACCAGTGACCCAATCAGGACCGCCGGGGAGCTGTTTTTT,CATSDPIRTAGELFF
.,TRBJ2-5,TRBV27,.,TGTGCCAGCACCCCCCGAGAGACCCAGTACTTC,CASTPRETQYF
.,TRBJ1-4,TRBV18,.,TGTGCCAGCTCACCATTTGACAGTTTCCATGAAAAACTGTTTTTT,CASSPFDSFHEKLFF
.,TRBJ2-1,TRBV18,.,TGTGCCAGCTCATCAAAGATTCCCACGACAGGTGAGCAGTTCTTC,CASSSKIPTTGEQFF
.,TRBJ2-7,TRBV5-1,TRBD2,TGCGCCAGCACCCCCGCTAGCGGGAGATCGGGTTCCTACGAGCAGTACTTC,CASTPASGRSGSYEQYF
.,TRBJ1-6,TRBV7-2,.,TGTGCCAGCAGCTTAAGGGGGGAAGCCCCTCGTAATTCACCCCTCCACTTT,CASSLRGEAPRNSPLHF
.,TRBJ2-1,TRBV7-3,.,TGTGCCAGCAGCCCGGGCGGGATGAGCTCCTACAATGAGCAGTTCTTC,CASSPGGMSSYNEQFF
.,TRBJ2-3,TRBV7-2,TRBD2,TGTGCCAGCAGCCCGAAGGGCCCTAGCGGGAGTGGTAGGACAGATACGCAGTATTTT,CASSPKGPSGSGRTDTQYF
.,TRBJ1-1,TRBV18,.,TGTGCCAGCTCCCCAGGTACAGGGAACACTGAAGCTTTCTTT,CASSPGTGNTEAFF
.,TRBJ2-3,TRBV7-6,TRBD2,TGTGCCAGCAGCTTACCCCCTTCCACTAGCGGCACAGATACGCAGTATTTT,CASSLPPSTSGTDTQYF
once,TRBJ1-1,TRBV5-4,TRBD1,TGTGCCAGCTCTCCAGGGGGCACTGAAGCTTTCTTT,CASSPGGTEAFF
.,TRBJ2-2,TRBV5-4,.,TGTGCCAGCAGTTACCCGGGACACAGGAACACCGGGGAGCTGTTTTTT,CASSYPGHRNTGELFF
.,TRBJ2-7,TRBV12-3/TRBV12-4,.,TGTGCCAGCAGCACCGGACGGGGCACCGAGCAGTACTTC,CASSTGRGTEQYF
.,TRBJ2-1,TRBV18,.,TGTGCCAGCTCACCCCGGGACGCGCTCAATGAGCAGTTCTTC,CASSPRDALNEQFF
.,TRBJ2-6,TRBV29-1,.,TGCAGCGTTGAAGGTTCTGGGGCCAACGTCCTGACTTTC,CSVEGSGANVLTF
.,TRBJ2-1,TRBV14,TRBD2,TGTGCCAGCAGCCCTAGCGGGCCCCTCTACAATGAGCAGTTCTTC,CASSPSGPLYNEQFF
.,TRBJ2-5,TRBV7-6,TRBD2,TGTGCCAGCAGTTCGGGACTAGCTAGGGAGACCCAGTACTTC,CASSSGLARETQYF
.,TRBJ1-2,TRBV19,.,TGTGCCAGTAGTATAGAGGAGGGGCCGTATGGCTACACCTTC,CASSIEEGPYGYTF
.,TRBJ2-1,TRBV27,.,TGTGCCAGCTCAACCTACAATGAGCAGTTCTTC,CASSTYNEQFF
.,TRBJ2-5,TRBV10-2,TRBD2,TGCGCCAGTCGGGTAGCGGGAGTAGAGACCCAGTACTTC,CASRVAGVETQYF
.,TRBJ2-2,TRBV28,.,TGTGCCAGCAGTTTATTAGGTTTCACCGGGGAGCTGTTTTTT,CASSLLGFTGELFF
.,TRBJ1-6,TRBV30,.,TGTGCCTGGAGTGTACCCCCGCCTAACCACTTT,CAWSVPPPNHF
.,TRBJ1-1,TRBV6-1,.,TGTGCCAGCAGTGAGCTGGGGAACACTGAAGCTTTCTTT,CASSELGNTEAFF
.,TRBJ1-1,TRBV4-1,.,TGCGCCAGCAGCCAAGATAGCGTGAACACTGAAGCTTTCTTT,CASSQDSVNTEAFF